This is a list of T cell receptor beta chains from one sample in a study of Graves' ophthalmopathy and Graves' hyperthyroidism. TCRdb reprocessed the multiplex PCR reads with MiXCR, giving one entry per CDR3 protein. In the table there are approximately 640,000 distinct CDR3 sequences, about 38% of which are singletons. The sequencing sample was made of peripheral blood. The source of these receptors is an adult man with Graves' ophthalmopathy. Both conserved end residues are part of each CDR3. The D gene is left open where the match is weak. Clone size is given for some rows only: seen once, a few or many times, or a class if the clone is expanded.

CASSMTGGGGYEQYF | TGTGCCAGCAGCATGACGGGGGGGGGCGGTTACGAGCAGTACTTC | TRBV7-2 | NA | TRBD2 | TRBJ2-7
CASSFSGKTAHEQYF | TGTGCCAGCAGCTTTTCGGGAAAGACAGCCCACGAGCAGTACTTC | TRBV7-9 | many | NA | TRBJ2-7
CASSGLTGRDQPQHF | TGTGCCAGCAGTGGACTGACAGGGAGGGATCAGCCCCAGCATTTT | TRBV2 | many | TRBD1 | TRBJ1-5
CASNGGAYEQYF | TGTGCCAGCAACGGGGGGGCCTACGAGCAGTACTTC | TRBV7-8 | NA | TRBD2 | TRBJ2-7
CAWSVQGAYEQYF | TGTGCCTGGAGTGTCCAGGGGGCCTACGAGCAGTACTTC | TRBV30 | NA | TRBD1 | TRBJ2-7
CASSVRTGTGSYEQYF | TGTGCCAGCAGCGTGAGGACCGGGACAGGGTCCTACGAGCAGTACTTC | TRBV7-2 | many | TRBD1 | TRBJ2-7
CASSRGLAGGPTDTQYF | TGTGCCAGCAGCCGCGGACTAGCGGGGGGCCCAACAGATACGCAGTATTTT | TRBV7-9 | NA | TRBD2 | TRBJ2-3
CASSEEPQHF | TGTGCCAGCAGTGAAGAGCCCCAGCATTTT | TRBV25-1 | NA | NA | TRBJ1-5
CASSFLPGLYNSPLHF | TGTGCCAGCAGTTTTTTGCCGGGACTGTATAATTCACCCCTCCACTTT | TRBV9 | NA | NA | TRBJ1-6
CASSSPAKGNYEQYF | TGTGCCAGCAGCTCCCCGGCCAAAGGCAACTACGAGCAGTACTTC | TRBV11-3 | few | NA | TRBJ2-7
CASSLDSPGSPLHF | TGTGCCAGCAGCTTGGACTCCCCCGGGTCACCCCTCCACTTT | TRBV4-2 | few | NA | TRBJ1-6
CASSLNRAPGYEQYF | TGTGCCAGCAGCCTAAACAGGGCCCCAGGTTACGAGCAGTACTTC | TRBV7-2 | few | NA | TRBJ2-7
CSAREKLFF | TGCAGTGCTAGGGAAAAACTGTTTTTT | TRBV20-1 | NA | NA | TRBJ1-4
CASSPIILGGLETQYF | TGTGCCAGCAGCCCTATAATCCTCGGGGGGCTTGAGACCCAGTACTTC | TRBV2 | few | NA | TRBJ2-5
CASTRRDGELFF | TGTGCCAGCACCCGACGGGACGGGGAGCTGTTTTTT | TRBV7-9 | NA | NA | TRBJ2-2
CAISDEWTSGTYEQYF | TGTGCCATCAGTGACGAATGGACTAGCGGGACCTACGAGCAGTACTTC | TRBV10-3 | many | TRBD2 | TRBJ2-7
CASSLSYPVAGDQPQHF | TGTGCCAGCAGTTTATCTTACCCGGTGGCAGGGGATCAGCCCCAGCATTTT | TRBV25-1 | few | NA | TRBJ1-5
CASSTDRGFVNTEAFF | TGCGCCAGCAGCACGGACAGGGGATTTGTGAACACTGAAGCTTTCTTT | TRBV5-1 | NA | TRBD1 | TRBJ1-1
CASSWGLYEQYF | TGTGCCAGCAGTTGGGGTCTCTACGAGCAGTACTTC | TRBV12-3/TRBV12-4 | many | NA | TRBJ2-7
CSVDTGPETQYF | TGCAGCGTGGATACAGGCCCGGAGACCCAGTACTTC | TRBV29-1 | NA | NA | TRBJ2-5
CASSPSVGGESSYEQYF | TGTGCCAGCAGTCCCTCGGTGGGCGGGGAGAGCTCCTACGAGCAGTACTTC | TRBV11-1 | NA | NA | TRBJ2-7
CASSQGTVGVRTQYF | TGTGCCAGCAGCCAGGGGACAGTCGGGGTGCGGACCCAGTACTTC | TRBV7-9 | many | TRBD1 | TRBJ2-5
CAISEGITGEQYF | TGTGCCATCAGTGAAGGAATCACCGGGGAGCAGTACTTC | TRBV10-2 | NA | NA | TRBJ2-7
CASSLSFLGVTVYETQYF | TGTGCCAGCAGCTTATCATTTCTGGGCGTCACGGTGTACGAGACCCAGTACTTC | TRBV5-5 | few | NA | TRBJ2-5
CASSRQGSDEQYF | TGTGCCAGCAGCCGACAGGGGTCGGACGAGCAGTACTTC | TRBV7-9 | many | TRBD1 | TRBJ2-7
CATSDRLAASGGELFF | TGTGCCACCAGTGATCGATTAGCGGCCTCCGGCGGGGAGCTGTTTTTT | TRBV24-1 | many | NA | TRBJ2-2
CSVGGELSTEAFF | TGCAGCGTTGGCGGGGAATTGAGCACTGAAGCTTTCTTT | TRBV29-1 | many | NA | TRBJ1-1
CASLGASPNQETQYF | TGTGCCAGCTTGGGCGCGAGTCCGAACCAAGAGACCCAGTACTTC | TRBV2 | NA | NA | TRBJ2-5
CASSEFGGTKAFF | TGTGCCAGTAGTGAATTCGGGGGCACTAAAGCTTTCTTT | TRBV25-1 | NA | NA | TRBJ1-1
CASSYSYGNTEAFF | TGTGCCAGCAGTTACTCGTACGGTAACACTGAAGCTTTCTTT | TRBV6-6 | few | NA | TRBJ1-1
CASREGGGTIYF | TGTGCCAGCAGAGAGGGAGGAGGGACCATATATTTT | TRBV10-3 | NA | NA | TRBJ1-3
CATSDIPGQGTGANVLTF | TGTGCCACCAGTGATATACCGGGACAGGGAACGGGGGCCAACGTCCTGACTTTC | TRBV24-1 | NA | TRBD1 | TRBJ2-6
CATSEGWTAMGAQYF | TGTGCCACCAGTGAGGGTTGGACGGCAATGGGAGCCCAGTACTTC | TRBV2 | NA | NA | TRBJ2-5
CASSITRSTGTAEKLFF | TGTGCTAGTAGTATTACTCGTTCCACAGGGACAGCTGAAAAACTGTTTTTT | TRBV19 | NA | TRBD1 | TRBJ1-4
CASSAGSSGTYNEQFF | TGTGCCAGCAGCGCAGGGAGTAGCGGGACCTACAATGAGCAGTTCTTC | TRBV7-2 | NA | TRBD2 | TRBJ2-1
CASSEYSGTGETQYF | TGTGCCAGCAGTGAATATAGCGGGACGGGGGAGACCCAGTACTTC | TRBV25-1 | NA | TRBD2 | TRBJ2-5
CASSQETEQYF | TGTGCCAGCAGCCAAGAAACCGAGCAGTACTTC | TRBV4-2 | few | NA | TRBJ2-7